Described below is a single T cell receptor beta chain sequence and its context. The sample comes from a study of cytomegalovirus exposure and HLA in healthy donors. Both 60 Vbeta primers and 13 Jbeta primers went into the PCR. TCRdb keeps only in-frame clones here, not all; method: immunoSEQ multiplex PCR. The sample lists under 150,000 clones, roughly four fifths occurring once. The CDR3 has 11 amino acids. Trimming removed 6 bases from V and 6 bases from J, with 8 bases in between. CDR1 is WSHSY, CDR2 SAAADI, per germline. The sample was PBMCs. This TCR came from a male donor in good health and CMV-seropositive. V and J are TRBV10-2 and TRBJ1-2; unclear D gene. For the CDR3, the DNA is TGCGCCAGCAGCCCGAGTCATGGCTACACCTTC. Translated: CASSPSHGYTF.